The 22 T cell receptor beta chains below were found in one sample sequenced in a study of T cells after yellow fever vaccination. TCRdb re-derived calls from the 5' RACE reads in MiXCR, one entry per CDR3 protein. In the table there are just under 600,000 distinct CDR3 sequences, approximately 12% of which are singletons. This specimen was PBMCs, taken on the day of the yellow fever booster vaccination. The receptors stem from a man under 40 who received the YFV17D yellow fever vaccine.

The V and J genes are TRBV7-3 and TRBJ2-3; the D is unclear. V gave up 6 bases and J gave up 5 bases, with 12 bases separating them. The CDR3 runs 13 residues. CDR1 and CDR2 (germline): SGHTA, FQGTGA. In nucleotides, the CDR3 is TGTGCCAGCAGTAAAGGAGTCAAAGATACGCAGTATTTT. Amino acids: CASSKGVKDTQYF.

The chain's CDR3 is CASSRQEFGQPQHF. The CDR3 DNA reads as TGTGCCAGCAGCAGACAGGAGTTCGGCCAGCCCCAGCATTTT. The chain combines TRBV6-1 with TRBJ1-5, with D maybe TRBD1 (6 bases). This CDR3 is built from 14 residues. Germline V gene data show CDR1 as MNHNS and CDR2 as SASEGT. Trimming left V 6 bases short and J 7 bases short, with 16 bases between.

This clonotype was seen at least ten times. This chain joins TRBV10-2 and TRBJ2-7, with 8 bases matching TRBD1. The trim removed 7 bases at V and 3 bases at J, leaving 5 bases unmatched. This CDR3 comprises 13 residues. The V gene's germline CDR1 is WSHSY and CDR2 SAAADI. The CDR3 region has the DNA TGCGCCAGCATCCGGACAGGGAACTACGAGCAGTACTTC. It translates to CASIRTGNYEQYF.

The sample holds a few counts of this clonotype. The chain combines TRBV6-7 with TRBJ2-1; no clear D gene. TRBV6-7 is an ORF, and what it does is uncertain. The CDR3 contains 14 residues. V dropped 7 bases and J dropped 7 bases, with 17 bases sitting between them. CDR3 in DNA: TGTGCCAGCACCGACCGGTCCCTCCTTAATGAGCAGTTCTTC. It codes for CASTDRSLLNEQFF.

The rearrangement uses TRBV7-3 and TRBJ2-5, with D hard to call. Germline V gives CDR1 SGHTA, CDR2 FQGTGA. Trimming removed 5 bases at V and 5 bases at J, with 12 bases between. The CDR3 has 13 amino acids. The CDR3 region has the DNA TGTGCCAGCAGCCCAACCGGCGTGGAGACCCAGTACTTC. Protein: CASSPTGVETQYF. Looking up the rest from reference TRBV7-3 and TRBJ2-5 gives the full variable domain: GAGVSQTPSNKVTEKGKYVELRCDPISGHTALYWYRQSLGQGPEFLIYFQGTGAADDSGLPNDRFFAVRPEGSVSTLKIQRTERGDSAVYLCASSPTGVETQYFGPGTRLLVL.

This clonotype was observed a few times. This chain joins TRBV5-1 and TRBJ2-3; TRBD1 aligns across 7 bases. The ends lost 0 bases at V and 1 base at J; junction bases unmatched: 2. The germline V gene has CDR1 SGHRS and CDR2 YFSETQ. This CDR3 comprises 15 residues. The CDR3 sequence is CASSLAGQGTDTQYF. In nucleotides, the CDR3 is TGCGCCAGCAGCTTGGCTGGACAGGGCACAGATACGCAGTATTTT. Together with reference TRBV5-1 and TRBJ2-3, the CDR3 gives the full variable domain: KAGVTQTPRYLIKTRGQQVTLSCSPISGHRSVSWYQQTPGQGLQFLFEYFSETQRNKGNFPGRFSGRQFSNSRSEMNVSTLELGDSALYLCASSLAGQGTDTQYFGPGTRLTVL.

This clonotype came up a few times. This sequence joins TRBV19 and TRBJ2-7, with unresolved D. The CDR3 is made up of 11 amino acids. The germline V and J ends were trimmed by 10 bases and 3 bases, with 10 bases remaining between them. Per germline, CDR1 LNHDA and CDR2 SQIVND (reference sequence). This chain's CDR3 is CATSNYYEQYF. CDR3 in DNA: TGTGCCACCTCAAATTACTACGAGCAGTACTTC.

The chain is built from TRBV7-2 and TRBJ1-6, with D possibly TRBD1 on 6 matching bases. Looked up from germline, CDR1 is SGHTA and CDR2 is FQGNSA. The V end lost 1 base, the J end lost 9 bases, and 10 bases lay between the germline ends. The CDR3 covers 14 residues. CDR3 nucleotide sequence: TGTGCCAGCAGCTTAGGGACAGTTAGTTCACCCCTCCACTTT. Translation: CASSLGTVSSPLHF.

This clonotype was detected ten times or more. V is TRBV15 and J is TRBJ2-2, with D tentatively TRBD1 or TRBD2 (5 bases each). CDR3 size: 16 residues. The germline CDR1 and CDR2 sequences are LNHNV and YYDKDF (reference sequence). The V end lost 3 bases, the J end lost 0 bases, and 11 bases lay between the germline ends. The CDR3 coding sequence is TGTGCCACCAGCAGTTTGGGGGTTTCGAACACCGGGGAGCTGTTTTTT. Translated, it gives CATSSLGVSNTGELFF.

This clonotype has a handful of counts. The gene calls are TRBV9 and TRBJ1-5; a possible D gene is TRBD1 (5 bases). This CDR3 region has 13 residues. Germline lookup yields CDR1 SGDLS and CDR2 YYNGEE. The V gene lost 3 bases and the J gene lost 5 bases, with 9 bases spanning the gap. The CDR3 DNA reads TGTGCCAGCAGCGGAGGGGACCATCAGCCCCAGCATTTT. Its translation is CASSGGDHQPQHF.

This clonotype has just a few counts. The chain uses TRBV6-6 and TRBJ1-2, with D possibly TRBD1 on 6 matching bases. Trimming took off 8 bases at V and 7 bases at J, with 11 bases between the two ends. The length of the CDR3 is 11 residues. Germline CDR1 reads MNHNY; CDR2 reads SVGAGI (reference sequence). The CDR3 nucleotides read TGTGCCAGCCACAGCAGGGGTGGCTACACCTTC. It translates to CASHSRGGYTF.

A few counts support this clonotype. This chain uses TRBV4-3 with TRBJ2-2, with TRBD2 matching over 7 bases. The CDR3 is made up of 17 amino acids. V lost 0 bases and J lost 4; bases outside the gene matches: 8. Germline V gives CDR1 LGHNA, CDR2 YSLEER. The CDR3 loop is CASSQDPRGSGTGELFF. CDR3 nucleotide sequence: TGCGCCAGCAGCCAAGATCCCCGCGGGAGTGGCACCGGGGAGCTGTTTTTT.

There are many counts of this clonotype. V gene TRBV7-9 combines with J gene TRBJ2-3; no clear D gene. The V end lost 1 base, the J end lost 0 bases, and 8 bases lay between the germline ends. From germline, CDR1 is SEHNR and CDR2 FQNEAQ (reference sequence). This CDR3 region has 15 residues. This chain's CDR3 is CASSLDWGSTDTQYF. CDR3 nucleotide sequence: TGTGCCAGCAGCTTAGACTGGGGAAGCACAGATACGCAGTATTTT.

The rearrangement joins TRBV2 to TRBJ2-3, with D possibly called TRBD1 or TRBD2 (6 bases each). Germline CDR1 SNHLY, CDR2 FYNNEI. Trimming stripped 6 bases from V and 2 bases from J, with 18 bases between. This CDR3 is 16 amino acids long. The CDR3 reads CASSSGAGRPTDTQYF. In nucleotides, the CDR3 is TGTGCCAGCAGCTCGGGGGCGGGCAGACCCACAGATACGCAGTATTTT.

The CDR3 sequence: CASSLTRKAFF. The CDR3 DNA sequence: TGTGCCAGCAGTCTGACCCGAAAGGCGTTCTTC. V is TRBV28 and J is TRBJ2-1; D remains ambiguous. The CDR3 spans 11 residues. V gave up 5 bases and J gave up 15 bases, with 14 bases separating them. Germline CDR1 reads MDHEN; CDR2 reads SYDVKM.

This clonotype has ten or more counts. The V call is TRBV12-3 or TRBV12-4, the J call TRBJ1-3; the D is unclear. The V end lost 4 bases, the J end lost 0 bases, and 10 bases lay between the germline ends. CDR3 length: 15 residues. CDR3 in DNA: TGTGCCAGCAGTTCTTTGGACCTCTCTGGAAACACCATATATTTT. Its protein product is CASSSLDLSGNTIYF.

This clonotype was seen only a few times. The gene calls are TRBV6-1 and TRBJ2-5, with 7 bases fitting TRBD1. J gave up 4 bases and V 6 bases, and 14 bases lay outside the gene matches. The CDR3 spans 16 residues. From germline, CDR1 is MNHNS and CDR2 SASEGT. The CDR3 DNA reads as TGTGCCAGCAGCGGTACGACAGGGCCCTTGGGAGAGACCCAGTACTTC. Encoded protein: CASSGTTGPLGETQYF.

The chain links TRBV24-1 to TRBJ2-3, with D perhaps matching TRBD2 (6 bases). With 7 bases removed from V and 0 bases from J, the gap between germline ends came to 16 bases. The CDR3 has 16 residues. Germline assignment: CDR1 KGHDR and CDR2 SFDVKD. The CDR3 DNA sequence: TGTGCCACCAGACAGTGGAGGGAGTTTAGCACAGATACGCAGTATTTT. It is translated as CATRQWREFSTDTQYF.

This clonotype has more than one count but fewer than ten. CDR3 amino acids: CASSIAGEVYEQYF. CDR3 sequence (DNA): TGTGCCAGTAGTATAGCAGGAGAGGTCTACGAGCAGTACTTC. The J gene is TRBJ2-7, the V gene TRBV19; D remains unclear. The germline V gene has CDR1 LNHDA and CDR2 SQIVND (reference sequence). V was pared by 1 base and J by 3 bases, with 10 bases between. The CDR3 extends over 14 amino acids. The entire variable domain, with the rest obtained from reference TRBV19 and TRBJ2-7, is as follows: DGGITQSPKYLFRKEGQNVTLSCEQNLNHDAMYWYRQDPGQGLRLIYYSQIVNDFQKGDIAEGYSVSREKKESFPLTVTSAQKNPTAFYLCASSIAGEVYEQYFGPGTRLTVT.

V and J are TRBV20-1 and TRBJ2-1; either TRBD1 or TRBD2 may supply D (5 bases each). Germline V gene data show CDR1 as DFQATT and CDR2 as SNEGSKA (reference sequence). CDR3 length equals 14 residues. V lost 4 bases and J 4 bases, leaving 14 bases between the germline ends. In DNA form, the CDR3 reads TGCAGTGCTAACCGGGGCCATGATTACAATGAGCAGTTCTTC. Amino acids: CSANRGHDYNEQFF.

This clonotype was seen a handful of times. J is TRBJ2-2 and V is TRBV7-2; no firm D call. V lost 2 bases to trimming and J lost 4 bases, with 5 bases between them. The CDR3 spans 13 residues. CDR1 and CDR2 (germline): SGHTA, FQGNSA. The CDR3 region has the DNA TGTGCCAGCAGCTTACGTATCACCGGGGAGCTGTTTTTT. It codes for CASSLRITGELFF.

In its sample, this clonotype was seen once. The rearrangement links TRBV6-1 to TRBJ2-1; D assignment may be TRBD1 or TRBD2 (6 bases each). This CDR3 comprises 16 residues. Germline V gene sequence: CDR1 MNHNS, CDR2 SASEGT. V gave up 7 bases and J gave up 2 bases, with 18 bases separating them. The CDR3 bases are TGTGCCAGCACCCCACGGGGGCGCCCAACCTACAATGAGCAGTTCTTC. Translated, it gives CASTPRGRPTYNEQFF.